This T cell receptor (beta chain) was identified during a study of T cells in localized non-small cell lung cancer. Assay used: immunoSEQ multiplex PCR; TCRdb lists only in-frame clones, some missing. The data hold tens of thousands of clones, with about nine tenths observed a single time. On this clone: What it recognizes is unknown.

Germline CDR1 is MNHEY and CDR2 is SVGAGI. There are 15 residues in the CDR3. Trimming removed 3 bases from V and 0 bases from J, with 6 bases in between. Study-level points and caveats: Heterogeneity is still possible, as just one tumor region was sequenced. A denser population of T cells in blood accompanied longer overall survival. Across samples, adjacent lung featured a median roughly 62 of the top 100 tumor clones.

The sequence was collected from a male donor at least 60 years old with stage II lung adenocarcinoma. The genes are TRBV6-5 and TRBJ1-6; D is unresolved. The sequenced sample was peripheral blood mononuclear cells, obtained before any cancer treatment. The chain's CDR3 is CASSYRRSYNSPLHF. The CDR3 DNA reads TGTGCCAGCAGTTATCGACGCTCCTATAATTCACCCCTCCACTTT.